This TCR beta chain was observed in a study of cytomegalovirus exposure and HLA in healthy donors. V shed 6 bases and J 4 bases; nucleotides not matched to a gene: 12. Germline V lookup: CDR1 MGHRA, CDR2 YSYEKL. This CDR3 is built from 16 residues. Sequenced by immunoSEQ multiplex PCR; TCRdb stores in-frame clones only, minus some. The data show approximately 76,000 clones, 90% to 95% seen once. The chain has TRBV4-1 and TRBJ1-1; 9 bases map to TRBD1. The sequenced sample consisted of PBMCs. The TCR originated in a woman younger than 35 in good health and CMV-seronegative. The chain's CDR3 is CASSPETGGRGTEAFF. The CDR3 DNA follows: TGCGCCAGCAGTCCGGAAACAGGGGGCCGTGGCACTGAAGCTTTCTTT.